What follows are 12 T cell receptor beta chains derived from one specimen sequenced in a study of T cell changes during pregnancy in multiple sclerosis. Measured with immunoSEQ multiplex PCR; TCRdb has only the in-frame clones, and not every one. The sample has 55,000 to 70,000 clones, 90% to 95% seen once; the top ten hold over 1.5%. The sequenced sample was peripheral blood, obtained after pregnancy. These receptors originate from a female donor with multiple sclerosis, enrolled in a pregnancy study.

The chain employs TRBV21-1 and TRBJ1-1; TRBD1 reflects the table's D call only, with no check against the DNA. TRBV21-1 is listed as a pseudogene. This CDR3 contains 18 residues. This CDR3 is CASSSPCLGTGDRTEAFF. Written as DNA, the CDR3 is TGTGCCAGCAGCTCACCGTGCCTCGGGACAGGGGACCGCACTGAAGCTTTCTTT.

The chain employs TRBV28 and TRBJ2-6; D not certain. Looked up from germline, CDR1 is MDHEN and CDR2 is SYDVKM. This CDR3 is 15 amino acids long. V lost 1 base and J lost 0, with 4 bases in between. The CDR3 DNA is TGTGCCAGCAGTTTATTGGCCTCTGGGGCCAACGTCCTGACTTTC. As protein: CASSLLASGANVLTF.

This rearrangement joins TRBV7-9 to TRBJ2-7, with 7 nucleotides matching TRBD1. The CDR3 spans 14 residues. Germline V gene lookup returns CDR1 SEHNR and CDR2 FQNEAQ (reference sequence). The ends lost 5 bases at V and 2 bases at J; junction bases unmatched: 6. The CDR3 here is CASSLGGAAYEQYF. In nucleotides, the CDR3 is TGTGCCAGCAGCCTAGGGGGCGCCGCCTACGAGCAGTACTTC.

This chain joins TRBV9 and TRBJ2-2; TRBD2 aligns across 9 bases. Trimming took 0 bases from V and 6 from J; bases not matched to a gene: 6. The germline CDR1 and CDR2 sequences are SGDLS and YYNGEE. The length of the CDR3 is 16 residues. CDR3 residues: CASSVGAGGFAGELFF. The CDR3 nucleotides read TGTGCCAGCAGCGTAGGGGCGGGGGGGTTCGCCGGGGAGCTGTTTTTT.

DNA of the CDR3: TGTGCCAGCAGCTTTGGTGGCAGGGTGGACAATCAGCCCCAGCATTTT. It specifies CASSFGGRVDNQPQHF. The chain uses TRBV5-4 and TRBJ1-5; D is perhaps TRBD1 (5 bases). Trimming removed 2 bases at V and 3 bases at J, with 15 bases between. CDR1 is SGHNT and CDR2 is YYREEE in the germline V gene (reference sequence). The CDR3 extends over 16 amino acids. The variable domain in full, with the rest retrieved from reference TRBV5-4 and TRBJ1-5, is ETGVTQSPTHLIKTRGQQVTLRCSSQSGHNTVSWYQQALGQGPQFIFQYYREEENGRGNFPPRFSGLQFPNYSSELNVNALELDDSALYLCASSFGGRVDNQPQHFGDGTRLSIL.

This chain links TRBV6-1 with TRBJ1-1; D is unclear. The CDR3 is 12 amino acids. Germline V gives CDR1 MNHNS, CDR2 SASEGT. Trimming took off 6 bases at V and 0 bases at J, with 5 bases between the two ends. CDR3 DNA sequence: TGTGCCAGCAGAATAATGAACACTGAAGCTTTCTTT. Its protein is CASRIMNTEAFF.

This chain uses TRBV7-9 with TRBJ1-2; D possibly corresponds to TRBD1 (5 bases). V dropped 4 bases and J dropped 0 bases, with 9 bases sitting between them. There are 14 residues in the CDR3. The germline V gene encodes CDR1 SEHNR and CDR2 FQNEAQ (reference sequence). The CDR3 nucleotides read TGTGCCAGCAGCTCGGGACTTACTAACTATGGCTACACCTTC. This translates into CASSSGLTNYGYTF.

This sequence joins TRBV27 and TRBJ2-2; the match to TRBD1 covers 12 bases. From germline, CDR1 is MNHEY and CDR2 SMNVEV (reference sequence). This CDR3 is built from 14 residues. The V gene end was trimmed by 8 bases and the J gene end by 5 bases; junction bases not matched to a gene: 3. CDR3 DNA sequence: TGTGCCAGCGGGACAGGGGGCGGTACCGGGGAGCTGTTTTTT. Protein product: CASGTGGGTGELFF.

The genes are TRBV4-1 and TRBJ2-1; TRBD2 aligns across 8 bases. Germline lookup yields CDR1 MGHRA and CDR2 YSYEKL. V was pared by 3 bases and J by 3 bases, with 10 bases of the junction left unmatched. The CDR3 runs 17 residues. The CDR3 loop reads CASSHQAGTSNYNEQFF. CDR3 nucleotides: TGCGCCAGCAGCCATCAGGCCGGGACTAGTAACTACAATGAGCAGTTCTTC.

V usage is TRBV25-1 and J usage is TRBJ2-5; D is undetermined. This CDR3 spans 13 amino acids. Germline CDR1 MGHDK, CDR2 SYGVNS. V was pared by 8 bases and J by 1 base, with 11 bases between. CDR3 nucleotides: TGTGCCAGCCAATCCCTATTCCAAGAGACCCAGTACTTC. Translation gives CASQSLFQETQYF.

The CDR3 spells CASSQVGTSETRTDTQYF. The CDR3 DNA is TGCGCCAGCAGCCAAGTAGGGACTAGCGAGACCCGAACAGATACGCAGTATTTT. This chain uses TRBV4-1 with TRBJ2-3; 10 bases are shared with TRBD2. Losses at the gene ends were 1 base for V and 3 bases for J; bases not matched to a gene: 10. Germline CDR1 MGHRA, CDR2 YSYEKL. The CDR3 totals 18 residues.

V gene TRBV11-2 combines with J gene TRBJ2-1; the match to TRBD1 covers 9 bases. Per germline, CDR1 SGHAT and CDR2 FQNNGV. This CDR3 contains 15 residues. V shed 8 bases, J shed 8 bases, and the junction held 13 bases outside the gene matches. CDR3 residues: CASGLGGTGKDEQFF. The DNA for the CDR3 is TGTGCCAGCGGACTAGGGGGGACAGGGAAAGATGAGCAGTTCTTC.